Listed below are T cell receptor beta chains from one sample, sequenced in a study of blood T cell repertoires in COVID-19. TCRdb keeps only in-frame clones here, not all; method: immunoSEQ multiplex PCR. The sample yields about 210,000 clones, approximately 80% seen once. The source material was peripheral blood. These receptor sequences come from a woman older than 75 with COVID-19, enrolled during active disease. Both conserved end residues are part of each CDR3. The D gene is left open where the match is weak. Clone size is given for some rows only: seen once, a few or many times, or a class if the clone is expanded.

D gene: TRBD1
clone size: .
V gene: TRBV5-4
J gene: TRBJ2-2
CDR3 protein: CASSPGTGRKNTGELFF
CDR3 DNA: TGTGCCAGCAGTCCTGGGACAGGTCGAAAGAACACCGGGGAGCTGTTTTTT

D gene: TRBD2
clone size: few
V gene: TRBV6-4
J gene: TRBJ2-1
CDR3 protein: CASSATSGGEGEQFF
CDR3 DNA: TGTGCCAGCAGTGCTACTAGCGGGGGGGAGGGTGAGCAGTTCTTC

D gene: .
clone size: .
V gene: TRBV6-2/TRBV6-3
J gene: TRBJ1-5
CDR3 protein: CASSGPGLSSNQPQHF
CDR3 DNA: TGTGCCAGCAGTGGACCGGGACTGAGTAGCAATCAGCCCCAGCATTTT

D gene: .
clone size: few
V gene: TRBV28
J gene: TRBJ1-5
CDR3 protein: CASSFAGVGSNQPQHF
CDR3 DNA: TGTGCCAGCAGTTTCGCAGGGGTTGGGAGCAATCAGCCCCAGCATTTT

D gene: .
clone size: .
V gene: TRBV3-1/TRBV3-2
J gene: TRBJ2-5
CDR3 protein: CASSPGSGPQETQYF
CDR3 DNA: TGTGCCAGCAGCCCTGGGAGCGGGCCGCAAGAGACCCAGTACTTC

D gene: .
clone size: few
V gene: TRBV19
J gene: TRBJ1-2
CDR3 protein: CASSIYGQNWNYGYTF
CDR3 DNA: TGTGCCAGTAGTATTTATGGACAGAATTGGAACTATGGCTACACCTTC

D gene: TRBD2
clone size: .
V gene: TRBV2
J gene: TRBJ2-5
CDR3 protein: CASSEGGGAKTQYF
CDR3 DNA: TGTGCCAGCAGTGAAGGCGGGGGGGCGAAGACCCAGTACTTC

D gene: .
clone size: .
V gene: TRBV3-1/TRBV3-2
J gene: TRBJ2-7
CDR3 protein: CASSQGLRGAFGEQYF
CDR3 DNA: TGTGCCAGCAGCCAAGGTCTCCGGGGGGCTTTCGGCGAGCAGTACTTC

D gene: .
clone size: once
V gene: TRBV7-8
J gene: TRBJ2-1
CDR3 protein: CASSLGVTGNEQFF
CDR3 DNA: TGTGCCAGCAGCTTAGGGGTGACTGGCAATGAGCAGTTCTTC

D gene: TRBD1
clone size: few
V gene: TRBV18
J gene: TRBJ2-7
CDR3 protein: CASSPPRTGDSYEQYF
CDR3 DNA: TGTGCCAGCTCACCACCCAGGACAGGGGACTCCTACGAGCAGTACTTC

D gene: .
clone size: .
V gene: TRBV7-9
J gene: TRBJ2-3
CDR3 protein: CASSLLAATDTQYF
CDR3 DNA: TGTGCCAGCAGCTTGCTAGCAGCCACAGATACGCAGTATTTT

D gene: .
clone size: .
V gene: TRBV18
J gene: TRBJ1-1
CDR3 protein: CASSSRRVEGTEAFF
CDR3 DNA: TGTGCCAGCTCATCAAGGCGGGTCGAGGGCACTGAAGCTTTCTTT

D gene: TRBD2
clone size: .
V gene: TRBV5-1
J gene: TRBJ2-1
CDR3 protein: CASSLGLAGASSYNEQFF
CDR3 DNA: TGCGCCAGCAGCTTGGGACTAGCGGGGGCCAGCTCCTACAATGAGCAGTTCTTC

D gene: .
clone size: .
V gene: TRBV6-5
J gene: TRBJ2-1
CDR3 protein: CASSLLAEQFF
CDR3 DNA: TGTGCCAGCAGTCTACTTGCTGAGCAGTTCTTC

D gene: .
clone size: .
V gene: TRBV6-5
J gene: TRBJ1-2
CDR3 protein: CASTWAGLGGYGYTF
CDR3 DNA: TGTGCCAGCACTTGGGCAGGGCTGGGGGGCTATGGCTACACCTTC

D gene: .
clone size: .
V gene: TRBV28
J gene: TRBJ1-1
CDR3 protein: CAIVPDSGRAAEAFF
CDR3 DNA: TGTGCCATCGTCCCAGATAGCGGCAGGGCAGCTGAAGCTTTCTTT

D gene: .
clone size: .
V gene: TRBV7-8
J gene: TRBJ1-2
CDR3 protein: CASSLESLGARYGYTF
CDR3 DNA: TGTGCCAGCAGCTTAGAATCTCTTGGAGCGAGGTATGGCTACACCTTC

D gene: .
clone size: .
V gene: TRBV12-3/TRBV12-4
J gene: TRBJ1-1
CDR3 protein: CASSLQDTEAFF
CDR3 DNA: TGTGCCAGCAGCCTACAGGACACTGAAGCTTTCTTT

D gene: .
clone size: .
V gene: TRBV6-5
J gene: TRBJ1-1
CDR3 protein: CASSSPGLNTEAFF
CDR3 DNA: TGTGCCAGCAGTTCCCCGGGATTGAACACTGAAGCTTTCTTT

D gene: .
clone size: .
V gene: TRBV28
J gene: TRBJ2-5
CDR3 protein: CASSLGSRYYDF
CDR3 DNA: TGTGCCAGCAGTTTAGGGTCTCGGTACTACGACTTC

D gene: TRBD1
clone size: once
V gene: TRBV28
J gene: TRBJ1-5
CDR3 protein: CASRDRRGINQPQHF
CDR3 DNA: TGTGCCAGCAGGGACAGGCGGGGAATCAATCAGCCCCAGCATTTT

D gene: TRBD1
clone size: .
V gene: TRBV2
J gene: TRBJ2-2
CDR3 protein: CASTTGAGELFF
CDR3 DNA: TGTGCCTCCACCACAGGGGCCGGGGAGCTGTTTTTT

D gene: TRBD2
clone size: .
V gene: TRBV9
J gene: TRBJ2-5
CDR3 protein: CASSVTGGGTPETQYF
CDR3 DNA: TGTGCCAGCAGCGTCACCGGGGGGGGTACCCCAGAGACCCAGTACTTC

D gene: TRBD1
clone size: few
V gene: TRBV7-8
J gene: TRBJ2-1
CDR3 protein: CASSPTTGGVQFF
CDR3 DNA: TGTGCCAGCAGCCCTACGACAGGGGGCGTGCAGTTCTTC

D gene: .
clone size: .
V gene: TRBV18
J gene: TRBJ2-1
CDR3 protein: CASSPPGRQNEQFF
CDR3 DNA: TGTGCCAGCTCACCACCGGGGCGACAGAATGAGCAGTTCTTC

D gene: TRBD1
clone size: .
V gene: TRBV18
J gene: TRBJ2-3
CDR3 protein: CASSRGQARSGTDTQYF
CDR3 DNA: TGTGCCAGCTCACGAGGACAGGCTAGGTCGGGCACAGATACGCAGTATTTT

D gene: .
clone size: once
V gene: TRBV7-3
J gene: TRBJ2-7
CDR3 protein: CASSSQDNVLYF
CDR3 DNA: TGTGCCAGCAGCTCCCAGGACAACGTACTGTACTTC

D gene: TRBD2
clone size: .
V gene: TRBV28
J gene: TRBJ2-1
CDR3 protein: CASSLAGGQYNEQFF
CDR3 DNA: TGTGCCAGCAGTTTAGCGGGGGGGCAGTACAATGAGCAGTTCTTC

D gene: .
clone size: .
V gene: TRBV29-1
J gene: TRBJ1-1
CDR3 protein: CSVERQRNTEAFF
CDR3 DNA: TGCAGCGTGGAAAGACAGAGGAACACTGAAGCTTTCTTT

D gene: .
clone size: .
V gene: TRBV10-3
J gene: TRBJ2-5
CDR3 protein: CAISETGQETQYF
CDR3 DNA: TGTGCCATCAGTGAGACAGGCCAAGAGACCCAGTACTTC

D gene: .
clone size: .
V gene: TRBV6-5
J gene: TRBJ2-4
CDR3 protein: CASSLGIAKNIQYF
CDR3 DNA: TGTGCCAGCAGTCTCGGGATAGCCAAAAACATTCAGTACTTC

D gene: TRBD1
clone size: once
V gene: TRBV20-1
J gene: TRBJ1-2
CDR3 protein: CRGGTGTGYTF
CDR3 DNA: TGCAGAGGAGGGACAGGGACTGGCTACACCTTC

D gene: .
clone size: .
V gene: TRBV3-1/TRBV3-2
J gene: TRBJ1-3
CDR3 protein: CASSQDQANTIYF
CDR3 DNA: TGTGCCAGCAGCCAAGATCAAGCAAACACCATATATTTT

D gene: .
clone size: once
V gene: TRBV13
J gene: TRBJ1-1
CDR3 protein: CASRPPGYTEAFF
CDR3 DNA: TGTGCCAGCAGACCCCCCGGTTACACTGAAGCTTTCTTT

D gene: .
clone size: few
V gene: TRBV6-5
J gene: TRBJ1-6
CDR3 protein: CASRTLPQALHF
CDR3 DNA: TGTGCCAGCAGGACCCTACCACAGGCCCTCCACTTT